The next 22 T cell receptor beta chains were all read from a single sample in a study of early T cells in non-severe SARS-CoV-2 infection. TCRdb independently ran MiXCR on the 5' RACE reads; one entry per CDR3 protein. Among roughly 99,000 distinct CDR3 sequences listed, about 12% were seen once. The specimen comprised whole blood, sampled at baseline. The receptors shown here come from an adult who was a healthcare worker with PCR-confirmed SARS-CoV-2 infection or an uninfected control (not recorded which).

The V and J genes are TRBV7-9 and TRBJ2-2; D unresolved. From germline, CDR1 is SEHNR and CDR2 FQNEAQ (reference sequence). V gave up 5 bases and J gave up 10 bases, with 17 bases separating them. The CDR3 runs to 14 residues. The CDR3 sequence is CASSRNTAVEELFF. CDR3 DNA: TGTGCCAGCAGCCGAAACACGGCAGTGGAGGAGCTGTTTTTT.

The table lists this clonotype with many counts. The J gene is TRBJ2-3, the V gene TRBV25-1; possibly TRBD1 or TRBD2 for D (5 bases each). Trimming removed 3 bases at V and 2 bases at J, with 15 bases between. The CDR3 extends over 16 amino acids. Germline CDR1 is MGHDK and CDR2 is SYGVNS. The DNA of the CDR3 is TGTGCCAGCAGTGATTTAGTGGGACGATCCACAGATACGCAGTATTTT. This gives the protein CASSDLVGRSTDTQYF.

In this sample, this clonotype turned up many times. This chain uses TRBV5-1 with TRBJ2-2; D perhaps matches TRBD1 (5 bases). CDR1 and CDR2 from the germline V gene are SGHRS and YFSETQ. V gave up 4 bases and J gave up 0 bases, with 13 bases separating them. The CDR3 loop spans 16 amino acids. CDR3 region: CASSLLRGANTGELFF. DNA of the CDR3: TGCGCCAGCAGCCTTTTAAGGGGCGCGAACACCGGGGAGCTGTTTTTT.

This clonotype was counted many times. The V gene is TRBV12-3 or TRBV12-4, the J gene TRBJ1-1; D gene unclear. V lost 1 base and J lost 1, with 10 bases in between. This CDR3 is 15 amino acids long. The CDR3 region has the DNA TGTGCCAGCAGTTTAGACGGTCGGGGGAACACTGAAGCTTTCTTT. This translates into CASSLDGRGNTEAFF.

The chain is built from TRBV6-5 and TRBJ2-3; D is uncertain. Germline values: CDR1 MNHEY, CDR2 SVGAGI. V shed 7 bases and J shed 2 bases, with 13 bases lying between them. The length of the CDR3 is 14 residues. The CDR3 region has the DNA TGTGCCAGCACCCGTCGGCACCTCACAGATACGCAGTATTTT. Translation: CASTRRHLTDTQYF.

The chain carries TRBV7-9 and TRBJ2-7; D possibly corresponds to TRBD2 (5 bases). The CDR3 totals 13 residues. Per the germline V gene, CDR1 is SEHNR and CDR2 is FQNEAQ (reference sequence). Trimming took 4 bases from V and 7 from J, leaving 14 bases between them. Here the CDR3 DNA reads TGTGCCAGCAGCTCGCCGGGCCCGGGGGAGCAGTACTTC. This encodes CASSSPGPGEQYF.

CDR3 protein: CASSYPGQLGNEQYF. Written as DNA, the CDR3 is TGTGCCAGCAGTTACCCCGGACAGTTGGGGAACGAGCAGTACTTC. This rearrangement joins TRBV6-5 to TRBJ2-7, with D tentatively TRBD1 (6 bases). CDR3 length equals 15 residues. V was clipped by 2 bases and J by 5 bases, with 16 bases between them. The germline CDR1 and CDR2 sequences are MNHEY and SVGAGI.

This clonotype has just a few counts. CDR3 bases: TGCAGTGCTGGACAGGGGGCCCCCTCCGAAAAACTGTTTTTT. Protein sequence: CSAGQGAPSEKLFF. The chain employs TRBV20-1 and TRBJ1-4, with 11 bases matching TRBD1. The V gene's germline CDR1 is DFQATT and CDR2 SNEGSKA (reference sequence). The V segment lost 5 bases and the J segment 8 bases; nucleotides outside the gene matches: 7. This CDR3 has 14 amino acids.

The chain uses TRBV11-1 and TRBJ2-1; 7 nucleotides align to TRBD2. CDR1 is SGHAT, CDR2 FQDESV, per germline (reference sequence). The V segment lost 5 bases and the J segment 6 bases; nucleotides outside the gene matches: 13. The CDR3 has 16 amino acids. The DNA of the CDR3 is TGTGCCAGCAGCCCTCTCCGCACGACTAGCAGCAATGAGCAGTTCTTC. Translation gives CASSPLRTTSSNEQFF.

This clonotype occurred many times. This chain joins TRBV7-2 and TRBJ1-5; 7 positions agree with TRBD1. The CDR3 has 16 residues. CDR1 is SGHTA, CDR2 FQGNSA, per germline. V was clipped by 6 bases and J by 0 bases; unmatched bases: 8. This CDR3 is CASRFWTGVSNQPQHF. In DNA, the CDR3 is TGTGCCAGCAGATTCTGGACAGGAGTTAGCAATCAGCCCCAGCATTTT.

This clonotype was counted a few times. The chain carries TRBV20-1 and TRBJ2-1; TRBD2 is a possible D gene (5 bases). The germline gives CDR1 DFQATT, CDR2 SNEGSKA (reference sequence). The CDR3 runs 14 residues. The V gene lost 6 bases and the J gene lost 0 bases, with 12 bases spanning the gap. The CDR3 DNA follows: TGCAGTGCCGACCTGGGGAGCTCCTACAATGAGCAGTTCTTC. It encodes CSADLGSSYNEQFF.

V gene TRBV15 combines with J gene TRBJ2-7; D unclear. The CDR3 length is 14 residues. Looked up from germline, CDR1 is LNHNV and CDR2 is YYDKDF (reference sequence). The ends were cut back, 0 bases at V and 2 bases at J, with 8 bases in the middle. DNA for the CDR3: TGTGCCACCAGCAGAGATACCGCGGCCTACGAGCAGTACTTC. Translation: CATSRDTAAYEQYF.

The table lists this clonotype with a few counts. The V call is TRBV5-1, the J call TRBJ1-1; TRBD1 matches at 7 bases. Germline loops: CDR1 SGHRS, CDR2 YFSETQ. Trimming took 4 bases from V and 0 from J; bases not matched to a gene: 9. The CDR3 contains 16 residues. The CDR3 sequence is CASSTYRGRMNTEAFF. The CDR3 DNA reads TGCGCCAGCAGCACCTACAGGGGCCGGATGAACACTGAAGCTTTCTTT.

This sequence joins TRBV5-1 and TRBJ2-7; weak D call: TRBD1 (6 bases). With 4 bases removed from V and 2 bases from J, the gap between germline ends came to 16 bases. The germline V gene has CDR1 SGHRS and CDR2 YFSETQ. The CDR3 extends over 15 amino acids. The CDR3 bases are TGCGCCAGCAGCCCGACCCCCGGACAGACCTACGAGCAGTACTTC. As protein: CASSPTPGQTYEQYF.

The V and J genes are TRBV30 and TRBJ2-3; D may be TRBD2 (5 bases). Trimming pared 1 base from V and 10 bases from J, leaving 9 bases between. Germline lookup yields CDR1 GTSNPN and CDR2 SVGIG (reference sequence). The CDR3 totals 11 residues. The CDR3 loop is CAWSGLRAQYF. The CDR3 region has the DNA TGTGCCTGGAGTGGCTTGAGGGCGCAGTATTTT.

This chain uses TRBV11-1 with TRBJ2-1; 11 bases line up with TRBD1. Germline CDR1 SGHAT, CDR2 FQDESV (reference sequence). The CDR3 runs 17 residues. V was pared by 4 bases and J by 4 bases, with 9 bases of the junction left unmatched. In nucleotides, the CDR3 is TGTGCCAGCAGCTCGACCCAGGACAGGGGGCTTTACAATGAGCAGTTCTTC. Amino acid sequence: CASSSTQDRGLYNEQFF.

The V gene is TRBV6-5, the J gene TRBJ2-7, with a tentative D call TRBD2 (5 bases). This CDR3 contains 14 residues. CDR1 is MNHEY and CDR2 is SVGAGI in the germline V gene. Trimming cost V 6 bases and J 2 bases, with 14 bases left between them. For the CDR3, the DNA is TGTGCCAGCAGCAACGGGGTTCCACCCTACGAGCAGTACTTC. This gives the protein CASSNGVPPYEQYF.

The V call is TRBV5-4, the J call TRBJ1-2, with 9 bases matching TRBD1. V lost 0 bases to trimming and J lost 2 bases; unmatched junction nucleotides: 8. Germline V CDR1 and CDR2: SGHNT, YYREEE (reference sequence). The CDR3 length is 17 residues. The CDR3, as DNA: TGTGCCAGCAGCTTGGGCGGGACAGGGCAGGTGAACTATGGCTACACCTTC. Translating it yields CASSLGGTGQVNYGYTF.

CDR3 sequence: CSVDRHYGYTF. The CDR3 DNA reads TGCAGCGTTGACCGGCACTATGGCTACACCTTC. The chain carries TRBV29-1 and TRBJ1-2, with D unresolved. Between the trimmed V and J ends, which lost 3 bases and 3 bases, there was a span of 5 bases. Germline-derived CDR1 and CDR2 are SQVTM and ANQGSEA. This CDR3 comprises 11 residues.

Concerning this clonotype: This clone may be a read error of a much larger clone one base away. The V and J genes are TRBV7-6 and TRBJ2-7; D uncertain. CDR3 length: 13 amino acids. Germline assignment: CDR1 SGHVS and CDR2 FNYEAQ. Trimming removed 1 base from V and 6 bases from J, with 10 bases in between. CDR3 in DNA: TGTGCCAGCAGCTTAGGACCCAGCTGCGAGCAGTACTTC. It translates to CASSLGPSCEQYF.

This clonotype was seen more than once but under ten times. The V call is TRBV14, the J call TRBJ1-1; D gene uncertain. From germline, CDR1 is SGHDN and CDR2 FVKESK. CDR3 size: 11 residues. Trimming took off 3 bases at V and 10 bases at J, with 9 bases between the two ends. CDR3 DNA: TGTGCCAGCAGCCAGGAAGGCGGAGCTTTCTTT. Its protein product is CASSQEGGAFF.

V gene TRBV7-3 combines with J gene TRBJ2-1, with 10 bases matching TRBD2. V shed 1 base and J 4 bases; nucleotides not matched to a gene: 4. This CDR3 comprises 16 residues. Germline V gives CDR1 SGHTA, CDR2 FQGTGA. CDR3 in amino acids: CASSLRAGGPYNEQFF. CDR3 nucleotide sequence: TGTGCCAGCAGCTTAAGAGCGGGAGGGCCTTACAATGAGCAGTTCTTC.